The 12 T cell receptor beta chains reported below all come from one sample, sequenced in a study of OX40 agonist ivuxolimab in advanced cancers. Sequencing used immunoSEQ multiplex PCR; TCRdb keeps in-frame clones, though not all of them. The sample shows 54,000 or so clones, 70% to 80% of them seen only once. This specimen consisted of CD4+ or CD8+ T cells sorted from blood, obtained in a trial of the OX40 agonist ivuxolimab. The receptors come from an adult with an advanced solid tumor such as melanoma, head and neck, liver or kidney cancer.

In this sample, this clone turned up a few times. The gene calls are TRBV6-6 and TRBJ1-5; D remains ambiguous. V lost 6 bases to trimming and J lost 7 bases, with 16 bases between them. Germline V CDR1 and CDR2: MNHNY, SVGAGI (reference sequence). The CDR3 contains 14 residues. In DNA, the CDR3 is TGTGCCAGCAGATCCGAATGGCGGGGACAGCCCCAGCATTTT. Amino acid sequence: CASRSEWRGQPQHF.

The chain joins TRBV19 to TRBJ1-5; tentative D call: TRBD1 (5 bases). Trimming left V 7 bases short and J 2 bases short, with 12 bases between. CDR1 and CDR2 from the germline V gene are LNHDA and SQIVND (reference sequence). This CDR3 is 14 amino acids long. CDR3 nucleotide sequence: TGTGCCAGTACCGGAACGGGGGGCAATCAGCCCCAGCATTTT. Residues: CASTGTGGNQPQHF.

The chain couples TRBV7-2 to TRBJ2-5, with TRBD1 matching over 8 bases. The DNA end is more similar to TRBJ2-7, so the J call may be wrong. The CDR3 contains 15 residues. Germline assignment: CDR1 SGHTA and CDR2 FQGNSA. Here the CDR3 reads CASSLWGQVNHEQYF. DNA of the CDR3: TGTGCCAGCAGCTTATGGGGACAGGTGAACCACGAGCAGTACTTC.

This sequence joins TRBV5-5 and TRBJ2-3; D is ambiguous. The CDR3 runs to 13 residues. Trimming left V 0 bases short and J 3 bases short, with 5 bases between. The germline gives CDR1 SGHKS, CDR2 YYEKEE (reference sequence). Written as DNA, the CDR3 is TGTGCCAGCAGCTTGGCATCTACAGATACGCAGTATTTT. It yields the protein CASSLASTDTQYF.

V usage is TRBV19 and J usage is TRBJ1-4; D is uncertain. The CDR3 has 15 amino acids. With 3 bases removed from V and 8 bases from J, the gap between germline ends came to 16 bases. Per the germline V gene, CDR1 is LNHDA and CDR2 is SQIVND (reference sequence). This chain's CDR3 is CASSIPASPEEKLFF. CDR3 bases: TGTGCCAGTAGTATCCCAGCCAGTCCAGAGGAAAAACTGTTTTTT.

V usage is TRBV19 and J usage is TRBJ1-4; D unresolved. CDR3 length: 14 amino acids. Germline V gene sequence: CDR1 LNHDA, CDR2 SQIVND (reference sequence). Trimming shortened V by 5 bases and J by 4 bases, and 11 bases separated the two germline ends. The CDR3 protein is CASSVTLHNEKLFF. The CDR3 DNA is TGTGCCAGTAGTGTCACCCTCCATAATGAAAAACTGTTTTTT.

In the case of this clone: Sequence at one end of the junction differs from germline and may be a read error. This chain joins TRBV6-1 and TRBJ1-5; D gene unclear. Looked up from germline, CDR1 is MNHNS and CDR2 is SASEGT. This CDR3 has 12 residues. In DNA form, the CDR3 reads TGTGCCATCAGTGTTGTGGATCAGCCCCAGCATTTT. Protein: CAISVVDQPQHF.

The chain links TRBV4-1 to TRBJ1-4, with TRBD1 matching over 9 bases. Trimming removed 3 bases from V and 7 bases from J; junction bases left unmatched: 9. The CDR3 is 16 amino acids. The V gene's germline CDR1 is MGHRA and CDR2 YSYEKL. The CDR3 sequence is CASSHSTGTGFEKLFF. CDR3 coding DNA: TGCGCCAGCAGCCATTCTACCGGGACAGGGTTTGAAAAACTGTTTTTT.

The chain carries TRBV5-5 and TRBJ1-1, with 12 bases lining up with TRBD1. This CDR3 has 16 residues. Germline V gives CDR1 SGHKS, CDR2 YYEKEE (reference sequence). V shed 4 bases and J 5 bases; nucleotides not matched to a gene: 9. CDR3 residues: CASSPVPGQGATEAFF. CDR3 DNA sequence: TGTGCCAGCAGCCCGGTCCCGGGACAGGGGGCGACTGAAGCTTTCTTT.

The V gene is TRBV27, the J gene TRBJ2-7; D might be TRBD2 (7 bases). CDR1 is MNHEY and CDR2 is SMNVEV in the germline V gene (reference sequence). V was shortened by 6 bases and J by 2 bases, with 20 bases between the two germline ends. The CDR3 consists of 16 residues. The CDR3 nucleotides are TGTGCCAGCAGCCGCCTCGGCAGGGAGGGGGCCTACGAGCAGTACTTC. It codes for CASSRLGREGAYEQYF.

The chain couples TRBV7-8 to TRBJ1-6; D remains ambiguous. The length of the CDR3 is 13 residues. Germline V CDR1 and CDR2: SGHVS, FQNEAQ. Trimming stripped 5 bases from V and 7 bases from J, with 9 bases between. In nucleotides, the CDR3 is TGTGCCAGCAGCCCGAGGAGGAATTCACCCCTCCACTTT. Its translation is CASSPRRNSPLHF.

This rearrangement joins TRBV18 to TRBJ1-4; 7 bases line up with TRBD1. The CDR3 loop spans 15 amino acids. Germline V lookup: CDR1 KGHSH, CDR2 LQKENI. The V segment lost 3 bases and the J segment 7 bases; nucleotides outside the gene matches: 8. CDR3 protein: CASSPEAGGGEKLFF. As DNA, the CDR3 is TGTGCCAGCTCACCCGAGGCAGGGGGAGGTGAAAAACTGTTTTTT.